The next 20 T cell receptor beta chains were all read from a single sample in a study of T cell repertoires in ileal Crohn's disease. Libraries were prepared by immunoSEQ multiplex PCR; TCRdb keeps only in-frame clonotypes and omits some of them. The sample holds more than 60,000 clones; 85% to 90% are singletons and the top ten take over 2%. Described time point: neoterminal ileum biopsy at postoperative endoscopy, about 6 months after surgery. Sequencing input: ileal tissue. Receptor source: an adult with Crohn's disease.

The chain links TRBV9 to TRBJ1-1; D ambiguous. CDR1 and CDR2 (germline): SGDLS, YYNGEE. Trimming took 0 bases from V and 2 from J, leaving 2 bases between them. This CDR3 has 12 residues. CDR3 nucleotide sequence: TGTGCCAGCAGCGTAGTAAACACTGAAGCTTTCTTT. It is translated as CASSVVNTEAFF.

The V gene is TRBV10-3, the J gene TRBJ1-5, with D uncertain. V gave up 0 bases and J gave up 6 bases, with 12 bases separating them. The CDR3 spans 15 residues. CDR1 and CDR2 from the germline V gene are ENHRY and SYGVKD. CDR3 amino acids: CAISESIREGQPQHF. CDR3 nucleotide sequence: TGTGCCATCAGTGAGTCGATAAGGGAGGGTCAGCCCCAGCATTTT.

This clone appeared a single time. The chain links TRBV6-5 to TRBJ1-6, with 9 bases that match TRBD1. Per the germline V gene, CDR1 is MNHEY and CDR2 is SVGAGI. CDR3 length: 16 residues. The V and J ends lost 4 bases and 8 bases, in that order; junction bases with no gene match: 9. Here the CDR3 reads CASSSPGTGFDSPLHF. In DNA form, the CDR3 reads TGTGCCAGCAGTTCCCCGGGGACAGGGTTTGATTCACCCCTCCACTTT.

This clone was recorded once. The rearrangement links TRBV18 to TRBJ1-1, with D perhaps matching TRBD1 (6 bases). The CDR3 has 15 residues. CDR1 is KGHSH and CDR2 is LQKENI in the germline V gene. V shed 3 bases and J shed 5 bases, with 16 bases lying between them. The CDR3: CASSPPGQGVTEAFF. In nucleotides, the CDR3 is TGTGCCAGCTCACCGCCGGGACAAGGGGTAACTGAAGCTTTCTTT.

This chain joins TRBV7-9 and TRBJ1-4; D call uncertain. V was trimmed by 2 bases and J by 11 bases, leaving 9 bases between them. Germline CDR1 is SEHNR and CDR2 is FQNEAQ (reference sequence). This CDR3 spans 12 amino acids. The CDR3 DNA follows: TGTGCCAGCAGCTTATTACAATCGAAACTGTTTTTT. Its translation is CASSLLQSKLFF.

The genes are TRBV7-2 and TRBJ2-7; TRBD1 might be the D (5 bases). The germline V gene has CDR1 SGHTA and CDR2 FQGNSA. The CDR3 sequence is 15 residues long. Trimming removed 1 base at V and 3 bases at J, with 13 bases between. The CDR3 DNA reads TGTGCCAGCAGCTTAGGGCAGGGTATGTACTACGAGCAGTACTTC. It yields the protein CASSLGQGMYYEQYF. Variable domain in full (rest from reference TRBV7-2 and TRBJ2-7): GAGVSQSPSNKVTEKGKDVELRCDPISGHTALYWYRQSLGQGLEFLIYFQGNSAPDKSGLPSDRFSAERTGGSVSTLTIQRTQQEDSAVYLCASSLGQGMYYEQYFGPGTRLTVT.

This clone was seen just once. The genes are TRBV11-1 and TRBJ1-2; TRBD1 is a possible D gene (6 bases). The CDR3 loop spans 14 amino acids. CDR1 is SGHAT and CDR2 is FQDESV in the germline V gene (reference sequence). Between the trimmed V and J ends, which lost 4 bases and 4 bases, there was a span of 13 bases. The DNA of the CDR3 is TGTGCCAGCAGCTGGGGACACGGAACCTATGGCTACACCTTC. It translates to CASSWGHGTYGYTF.

This clone has more than one count but fewer than ten. The rearrangement links TRBV4-2 to TRBJ2-7; 9 nucleotides align to TRBD2. Looked up from germline, CDR1 is LGHNA and CDR2 is YNFKEQ. This CDR3 contains 16 residues. J gave up 4 bases and V 0 bases, and 7 bases lay outside the gene matches. CDR3 nucleotide sequence: TGTGCCAGCAGCCAAGATCCCCTAGCGGGACCGTACGAGCAGTACTTC. It encodes CASSQDPLAGPYEQYF.

The chain carries TRBV6-1 and TRBJ2-5; TRBD1 is a possible D gene (5 bases). CDR1 MNHNS and CDR2 SASEGT come from the germline V gene. Trimming stripped 7 bases from V and 2 bases from J, with 14 bases between. CDR3 length: 14 residues. CDR3 residues: CASNAVGEQETQYF. The CDR3 DNA follows: TGTGCCAGCAATGCGGTAGGGGAACAAGAGACCCAGTACTTC.

This chain connects TRBV5-1 to TRBJ1-3; D remains unclear. V lost 1 base and J lost 0, with 11 bases in between. The CDR3 sequence is 16 residues long. Germline loops: CDR1 SGHRS, CDR2 YFSETQ. The CDR3 DNA reads TGCGCCAGCAGCTTGAACCCGCCCGGCTCTGGAAACACCATATATTTT. This codes for CASSLNPPGSGNTIYF.

This sequence joins TRBV5-1 and TRBJ2-5, with D maybe TRBD2 (6 bases). The ends were cut back, 4 bases at V and 5 bases at J, with 9 bases in the middle. CDR1 and CDR2 from the germline V gene are SGHRS and YFSETQ. The CDR3 is 12 residues long. CDR3: CASSKEGETQYF. The CDR3 nucleotides read TGCGCCAGCAGCAAGGAGGGGGAGACCCAGTACTTC.

This chain uses TRBV11-2 with TRBJ2-7; a weak D match, TRBD1 (6 bases). The CDR3 covers 15 residues. Deletions cut 1 base from V and 3 bases from J, with 13 bases between. In germline, CDR1 is SGHAT, CDR2 FQNNGV. In DNA form, the CDR3 reads TGTGCCAGCAGCTTAGTACAGGGTTACGTCTACGAGCAGTACTTC. Its protein product is CASSLVQGYVYEQYF.

This chain connects TRBV6-5 to TRBJ1-1; D unclear. The CDR3 is made up of 14 amino acids. The germline V gene encodes CDR1 MNHEY and CDR2 SVGAGI. V gave up 6 bases and J gave up 0 bases, with 11 bases separating them. For the CDR3, the DNA is TGTGCCAGCAGGCGGACGGGAGTGAACACTGAAGCTTTCTTT. Protein sequence: CASRRTGVNTEAFF.

The chain carries TRBV29-1 and TRBJ1-3; 7 nucleotides line up with TRBD1. Per the germline V gene, CDR1 is SQVTM and CDR2 is ANQGSEA. The CDR3 covers 13 residues. V dropped 4 bases and J dropped 0; count of bases not matched to a gene: 0. The CDR3 reads CSVGTGSGNTIYF. The CDR3 bases are TGCAGCGTTGGGACAGGCTCTGGAAACACCATATATTTT. Combining the CDR3 with reference TRBV29-1 and TRBJ1-3 gives the whole variable domain SAVISQKPSRDICQRGTSLTIQCQVDSQVTMMFWYRQQPGQSLTLIATANQGSEATYESGFVIDKFPISRPNLTFSTLTVSNMSPEDSSIYLCSVGTGSGNTIYFGEGSWLTVV.

V and J are TRBV5-1 and TRBJ2-5, with 9 bases lining up with TRBD1. Germline V gene lookup returns CDR1 SGHRS and CDR2 YFSETQ. The CDR3 sequence is 15 residues long. V lost 0 bases to trimming and J lost 4 bases; unmatched junction nucleotides: 4. The CDR3 coding sequence is TGCGCCAGCAGCTTGGACAGGGGGCTCGGAGAGACCCAGTACTTC. Translation: CASSLDRGLGETQYF.

The rearrangement links TRBV6-5 to TRBJ1-2; 9 nucleotides line up with TRBD1. The CDR3 spans 15 residues. V was pared by 4 bases and J by 5 bases, with 8 bases of the junction left unmatched. Germline CDR1 MNHEY, CDR2 SVGAGI. DNA of the CDR3: TGTGCCAGCAGTTCCCCCGGGACAGGGCGGTATGGCTACACCTTC. Translating it yields CASSSPGTGRYGYTF.

This clone was detected only once. The V gene is TRBV29-1, the J gene TRBJ2-1, with 8 positions matching TRBD1. The CDR3 is made up of 12 amino acids. Looked up from germline, CDR1 is SQVTM and CDR2 is ANQGSEA. V lost 7 bases, J lost 7 bases, and 6 bases stayed unmatched. The CDR3 is CSAGQGSNEQFF. CDR3 in DNA: TGCAGCGCAGGACAGGGTTCGAATGAGCAGTTCTTC.

The genes are TRBV6-6 and TRBJ2-1; TRBD1 agrees at 9 bases. Germline CDR1 MNHNY, CDR2 SVGAGI (reference sequence). V was clipped by 8 bases and J by 6 bases; unmatched bases: 5. The CDR3 is 13 amino acids. CDR3 DNA sequence: TGTGCCAGCGGGGACAGGGACGGCAATGAGCAGTTCTTC. Translating gives CASGDRDGNEQFF.

In this sample, this clone turned up once. The V call is TRBV6-5, the J call TRBJ1-2; D not certain. Germline loops: CDR1 MNHEY, CDR2 SVGAGI. The CDR3 spans 12 residues. V was clipped by 10 bases and J by 8 bases, with 17 bases between them. The CDR3: CATRLPSLGYTF. CDR3 DNA sequence: TGTGCCACCCGATTACCCAGTTTGGGCTACACCTTC.

The chain has TRBV29-1 and TRBJ1-2; D is possibly TRBD1 (5 bases). Germline V lookup: CDR1 SQVTM, CDR2 ANQGSEA. The ends were cut back, 1 base at V and 4 bases at J, with 7 bases in the middle. The CDR3 totals 12 residues. CDR3 nucleotide sequence: TGCAGCGTTGAAGGCGGGGCCTATGGCTACACCTTC. Its translation is CSVEGGAYGYTF.